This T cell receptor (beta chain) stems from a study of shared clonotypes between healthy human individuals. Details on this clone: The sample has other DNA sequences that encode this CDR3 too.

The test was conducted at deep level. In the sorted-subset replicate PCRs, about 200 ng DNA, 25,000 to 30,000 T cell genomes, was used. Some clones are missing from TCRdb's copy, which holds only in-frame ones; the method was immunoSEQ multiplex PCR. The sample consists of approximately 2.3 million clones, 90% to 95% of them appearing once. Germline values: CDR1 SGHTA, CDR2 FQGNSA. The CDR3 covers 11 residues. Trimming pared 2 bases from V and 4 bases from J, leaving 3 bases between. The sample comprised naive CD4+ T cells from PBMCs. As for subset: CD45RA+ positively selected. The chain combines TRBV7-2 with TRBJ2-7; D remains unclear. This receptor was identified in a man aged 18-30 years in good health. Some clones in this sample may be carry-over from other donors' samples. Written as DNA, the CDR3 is TGTGCCAGCAGCTTATTATACGAGCAGTACTTC. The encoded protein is CASSLLYEQYF.